These 28 T cell receptor beta chains came from one sample sequenced in a study of T cells after yellow fever vaccination. TCRdb passed the 5' RACE reads through MiXCR, listing each CDR3 protein once. The sample yields about 350,000 distinct CDR3 sequences, roughly 4.3% seen once. The source material was PBMCs, sampled 5 days after the yellow fever booster vaccination. The origin of the receptors is a man in his late teens or twenties who received the YFV17D yellow fever vaccine.

This clonotype was observed at least ten times. The gene calls are TRBV10-3 and TRBJ1-1; TRBD1 agrees at 10 bases. Germline CDR1 ENHRY, CDR2 SYGVKD. The ends lost 9 bases at V and 5 bases at J; junction bases unmatched: 6. The CDR3 has 13 residues. The CDR3 DNA follows: TGTGCCATGGGACAGGGGAGTCGTACTGAAGCTTTCTTT. This encodes CAMGQGSRTEAFF.

V gene TRBV5-1 combines with J gene TRBJ2-1; D may match TRBD1 or TRBD2 (5 bases each). V lost 2 bases and J lost 14, with 20 bases in between. The germline CDR1 and CDR2 sequences are SGHRS and YFSETQ. The length of the CDR3 is 14 residues. CDR3 nucleotide sequence: TGCGCCAGCAGCTTAATGGGGACCCGGGCCCAAGAGTTCTTC. Encoded protein: CASSLMGTRAQEFF.

This clonotype was recorded a few times. V gene TRBV11-1 combines with J gene TRBJ2-7; the D gene could be TRBD1 or TRBD2 (5 bases each). Germline V lookup: CDR1 SGHAT, CDR2 FQDESV (reference sequence). V was pared by 7 bases and J by 0 bases, with 10 bases between. The CDR3 totals 13 residues. CDR3 protein: CASKSGGSYEQYV. The CDR3 DNA sequence: TGTGCCAGCAAATCTGGGGGCTCCTACGAGCAGTACGTC.

This clonotype was counted many times. The chain uses TRBV5-1 and TRBJ2-2; possible D gene TRBD1, 6 bases. V lost 0 bases, J lost 4 bases, and 13 bases lay in between. CDR1 is SGHRS, CDR2 YFSETQ, per germline. The CDR3 runs to 16 residues. CDR3 bases: TGCGCCAGCAGCTTGGTGGCAGGGGATCGCACCGGGGAGCTGTTTTTT. This translates into CASSLVAGDRTGELFF.

Many counts were recorded for this clonotype. The chain links TRBV4-3 to TRBJ1-1; D gene ambiguous. The CDR3 totals 15 residues. From germline, CDR1 is LGHNA and CDR2 YSLEER. The V gene lost 0 bases and the J gene lost 7 bases, with 15 bases spanning the gap. This chain's CDR3 is CASSQDVWVNLEAFF. CDR3 in DNA: TGCGCCAGCAGCCAAGATGTCTGGGTCAACCTTGAAGCTTTCTTT.

This clonotype was seen a handful of times. The rearrangement links TRBV4-1 to TRBJ2-4, with TRBD1 identical over 7 bases. CDR1 is MGHRA and CDR2 is YSYEKL in the germline V gene. The CDR3 covers 16 residues. The V segment lost 0 bases and the J segment 6 bases; nucleotides outside the gene matches: 8. CDR3 in amino acids: CASSQDRDSSGNIQYF. CDR3 coding DNA: TGCGCCAGCAGCCAAGATCGGGACAGTTCGGGAAACATTCAGTACTTC.

This clonotype showed up many times. The V and J genes are TRBV5-1 and TRBJ1-6, with a tentative D call TRBD1 (6 bases). The CDR3 is 13 residues long. V shed 5 bases and J shed 9 bases, with 12 bases lying between them. Germline CDR1 is SGHRS and CDR2 is YFSETQ. CDR3 bases: TGCGCCAGCAGTCCAGGGGTAGGTTCACCCCTCCACTTT. This translates into CASSPGVGSPLHF. The full variable domain, its missing parts supplied by reference TRBV5-1 and TRBJ1-6, is KAGVTQTPRYLIKTRGQQVTLSCSPISGHRSVSWYQQTPGQGLQFLFEYFSETQRNKGNFPGRFSGRQFSNSRSEMNVSTLELGDSALYLCASSPGVGSPLHFGNGTRLTVT.

This clonotype was detected many times. The genes are TRBV7-2 and TRBJ1-2, with D uncertain. The CDR3 contains 16 residues. Trimming removed 3 bases at V and 5 bases at J, with 19 bases between. The V gene's germline CDR1 is SGHTA and CDR2 FQGNSA. CDR3 loop: CASSFTVNPDSYGYTF. CDR3 bases: TGTGCCAGCAGCTTTACCGTTAACCCAGATTCATATGGCTACACCTTC.

This clonotype was recorded at least ten times. J is TRBJ2-1 and V is TRBV10-2; D tentatively reads TRBD1 or TRBD2 (5 bases each). The V gene lost 4 bases and the J gene lost 8 bases, with 15 bases spanning the gap. Germline assignment: CDR1 WSHSY and CDR2 SAAADI. The CDR3 loop spans 14 amino acids. CDR3 DNA: TGCGCCAGCAGTGCACTAGGGGCTTCATATGAGCAGTTCTTC. It translates to CASSALGASYEQFF.

This clonotype showed up just a few times. The chain has TRBV4-1 and TRBJ2-7; tentatively, D is TRBD2 (6 bases). CDR1 MGHRA and CDR2 YSYEKL come from the germline V gene. With 3 bases removed from V and 6 bases from J, the gap between germline ends came to 18 bases. The length of the CDR3 is 15 residues. This CDR3 is CASSQGGAGVGEQYF. The CDR3 DNA follows: TGCGCCAGCAGCCAGGGCGGGGCCGGAGTGGGCGAGCAGTACTTC.

This clonotype was seen a few times. The rearrangement uses TRBV20-1 and TRBJ2-7; 8 bases are a match to TRBD2. Germline loops: CDR1 DFQATT, CDR2 SNEGSKA (reference sequence). After removal of 1 base from V and 2 bases from J, the junction contained 7 bases not matched to a gene. The CDR3 spans 15 residues. The CDR3: CSARGASGGTYEQYF. CDR3 DNA sequence: TGCAGTGCTAGAGGGGCAAGCGGGGGAACCTACGAGCAGTACTTC.

There are a few counts of this clonotype. The V call is TRBV20-1, the J call TRBJ2-1, with a possible D match to TRBD1 (5 bases). From germline, CDR1 is DFQATT and CDR2 SNEGSKA (reference sequence). The CDR3 spans 13 residues. V lost 5 bases and J lost 7, with 15 bases in between. The CDR3 region is CSACQGGMNEQFF. CDR3 coding DNA: TGCAGTGCTTGTCAGGGCGGTATGAATGAGCAGTTCTTC.

This clonotype has a handful of counts. The chain joins TRBV20-1 to TRBJ1-1, with 7 bases identical to TRBD1. This CDR3 contains 14 residues. Germline lookup yields CDR1 DFQATT and CDR2 SNEGSKA (reference sequence). V shed 3 bases, J shed 1 base, and the junction held 5 bases outside the gene matches. The CDR3 loop reads CSARAGTANTEAFF. As DNA, the CDR3 is TGCAGTGCTAGGGCCGGGACAGCGAACACTGAAGCTTTCTTT.

V is TRBV6-5 and J is TRBJ1-1; D is unresolved. The V and J ends lost 6 bases and 1 base respectively, with 12 bases between them. The CDR3 length is 14 residues. Germline assignment: CDR1 MNHEY and CDR2 SVGAGI. CDR3 amino acids: CASSLVFGNTEAFF. The CDR3 DNA is TGTGCCAGCAGCTTAGTCTTCGGGAACACTGAAGCTTTCTTT.

Many counts were recorded for this clonotype. Written as DNA, the CDR3 is TGTGCCAGCGGGGGTATTGGGAATGAGCAGTTCTTC. This gives the protein CASGGIGNEQFF. The rearrangement uses TRBV2 and TRBJ2-1; D is possibly TRBD1 or TRBD2 (5 bases each). From germline, CDR1 is SNHLY and CDR2 FYNNEI. The V end lost 8 bases, the J end lost 7 bases, and 12 bases lay between the germline ends. This CDR3 comprises 12 residues.

The rearrangement uses TRBV4-3 and TRBJ1-6; 7 nucleotides match TRBD1. The V gene end was trimmed by 4 bases and the J gene end by 5 bases; junction bases not matched to a gene: 14. Per germline, CDR1 LGHNA and CDR2 YSLEER. The length of the CDR3 is 18 residues. The CDR3 loop is CASSRSGTAFSHNSPLHF. Here the CDR3 DNA reads TGCGCCAGCAGCCGATCGGGGACAGCCTTTTCGCATAATTCACCCCTCCACTTT.

This chain's CDR3 is CASSLFPTRYNEQFF. CDR3 sequence (DNA): TGTGCCAGCAGCTTGTTTCCCACAAGATACAATGAGCAGTTCTTC. The chain has TRBV7-2 and TRBJ2-1; D gene uncertain. Trimming took 3 bases from V and 4 from J, leaving 13 bases between them. CDR1 and CDR2 (germline): SGHTA, FQGNSA. The CDR3 has 15 amino acids.

This clonotype was picked up many times. The chain recombines TRBV7-2 with TRBJ1-6; D unresolved. The CDR3 is 12 amino acids. Per germline, CDR1 SGHTA and CDR2 FQGNSA. Trimming removed 1 base at V and 11 bases at J, with 6 bases between. The CDR3 region has the DNA TGTGCCAGCAGCTTAGAGGTACCACCCCTCCACTTT. Its protein is CASSLEVPPLHF.

The chain combines TRBV5-1 with TRBJ2-1; tentative D call: TRBD2 (7 bases). The CDR3 covers 17 residues. V lost 6 bases and J lost 0, with 19 bases in between. CDR1 and CDR2 from the germline V gene are SGHRS and YFSETQ. The CDR3: CASNDGGPPSSYNEQFF. CDR3 nucleotides: TGCGCCAGCAATGACGGGGGGCCACCGAGCTCCTACAATGAGCAGTTCTTC.

This clonotype was seen a few times. V gene TRBV9 combines with J gene TRBJ2-5, with 7 bases identical to TRBD2. Germline V lookup: CDR1 SGDLS, CDR2 YYNGEE. CDR3 length equals 14 residues. V was clipped by 3 bases and J by 7 bases; unmatched bases: 9. The CDR3 loop is CASSDEVASGTQYF. CDR3 DNA: TGTGCCAGCAGCGACGAGGTGGCTAGCGGGACCCAGTACTTC.

At least ten counts were recorded for this clonotype. The chain carries TRBV6-5 and TRBJ2-1, with TRBD1 matching 7 bases. V was clipped by 8 bases and J by 7 bases; unmatched bases: 14. The CDR3 sequence is 15 residues long. CDR1 is MNHEY, CDR2 SVGAGI, per germline. Here the CDR3 reads CASVRDREFRNEQFF. CDR3 bases: TGTGCCAGCGTAAGAGACAGGGAGTTTAGGAATGAGCAGTTCTTC.

This clonotype was picked up many times. J is TRBJ2-3 and V is TRBV5-1; TRBD2 matches 7 bases. The length of the CDR3 is 13 residues. Germline-derived CDR1 and CDR2 are SGHRS and YFSETQ. V trimming: 2 bases; J trimming: 10 bases; junction bases outside the gene matches: 7. CDR3 in DNA: TGCGCCAGCAGCTTCGACGTGGCGGGGGCGCAGTATTTT. Protein sequence: CASSFDVAGAQYF.

This clonotype was counted a few times. The V gene is TRBV7-9, the J gene TRBJ1-4, with 8 bases lining up with TRBD1. CDR1 is SEHNR, CDR2 FQNEAQ, per germline (reference sequence). The J segment lost 4 bases and the V segment lost 3 bases, leaving 7 bases of the junction unmatched. The CDR3 contains 16 residues. This chain's CDR3 is CASSFLRTGNNEKLFF. As DNA, the CDR3 is TGTGCCAGCAGCTTCCTTAGGACAGGGAATAATGAAAAACTGTTTTTT.

In its sample, this clonotype was seen many times. J is TRBJ2-7 and V is TRBV2, with a tentative D call TRBD1 (5 bases). This CDR3 contains 16 residues. Trimming left V 3 bases short and J 4 bases short, with 19 bases between. CDR1 and CDR2 from the germline V gene are SNHLY and FYNNEI. In DNA, the CDR3 is TGTGCCAGCAGTGAGGGGCTGAATAACTTCGTTTACGAGCAGTACGTC. This sequence encodes CASSEGLNNFVYEQYV.

The rearrangement joins TRBV6-5 to TRBJ2-1, with 7 bases fitting TRBD2. This CDR3 has 15 amino acids. With 0 bases clipped from V and 6 bases from J, the junction kept 5 bases outside the gene matches. Germline values: CDR1 MNHEY, CDR2 SVGAGI. CDR3 DNA: TGTGCCAGCAGTTACTCGTGGACTAGACCCAATGAGCAGTTCTTC. It translates to CASSYSWTRPNEQFF.

V usage is TRBV27 and J usage is TRBJ2-3, with D perhaps matching TRBD1 (6 bases). Germline CDR1 reads MNHEY; CDR2 reads SMNVEV (reference sequence). V was trimmed by 0 bases and J by 2 bases, leaving 12 bases between them. This CDR3 region has 16 residues. The CDR3 spells CASSLSAGVYTDTQYF. The CDR3 region has the DNA TGTGCCAGCAGTTTATCGGCAGGGGTATACACAGATACGCAGTATTTT.

As for this clonotype: Since a much larger clone is just one base distant, this may be a read error. The DNA of the CDR3 is TGCGCCAGCAGCAACGGGACTAGCGGGCAAGAGACCGAGTACTTC. Amino acid sequence: CASSNGTSGQETEYF. V gene TRBV5-1 combines with J gene TRBJ2-5, with TRBD2 matching over 12 bases. The CDR3 consists of 15 residues. Germline V CDR1 and CDR2: SGHRS, YFSETQ.

This clonotype occurred many times. The rearrangement joins TRBV5-5 to TRBJ1-1, with D possibly TRBD1 on 5 matching bases. The CDR3 totals 15 residues. Trimming stripped 5 bases from V and 0 bases from J, with 14 bases between. Looked up from germline, CDR1 is SGHKS and CDR2 is YYEKEE (reference sequence). The CDR3 protein is CASRDRAYMNTEAFF. In DNA, the CDR3 is TGTGCCAGCAGAGACAGAGCTTACATGAACACTGAAGCTTTCTTT. The variable domain in full, with the rest retrieved from reference TRBV5-5 and TRBJ1-1, is DAGVTQSPTHLIKTRGQQVTLRCSPISGHKSVSWYQQVLGQGPQFIFQYYEKEERGRGNFPDRFSARQFPNYSSELNVNALLLGDSALYLCASRDRAYMNTEAFFGQGTRLTVV.